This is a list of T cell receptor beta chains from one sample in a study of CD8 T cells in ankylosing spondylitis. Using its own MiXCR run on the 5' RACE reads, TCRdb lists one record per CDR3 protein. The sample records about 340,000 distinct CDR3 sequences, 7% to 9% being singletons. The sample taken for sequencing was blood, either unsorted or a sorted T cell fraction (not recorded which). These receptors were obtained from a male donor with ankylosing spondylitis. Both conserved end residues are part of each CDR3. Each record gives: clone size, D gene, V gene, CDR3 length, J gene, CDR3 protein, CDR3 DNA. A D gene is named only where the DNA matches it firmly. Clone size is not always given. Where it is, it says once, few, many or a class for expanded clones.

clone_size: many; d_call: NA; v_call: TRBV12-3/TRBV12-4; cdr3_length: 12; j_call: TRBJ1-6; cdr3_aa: CASSIGNSPLHF; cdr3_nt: TGTGCCAGCAGTATAGGGAATTCACCCCTCCACTTT
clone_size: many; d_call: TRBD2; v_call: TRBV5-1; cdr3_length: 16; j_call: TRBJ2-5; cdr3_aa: CASSLTTSGGVETQYF; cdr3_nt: TGCGCCAGCAGCTTGACGACTAGCGGAGGGGTAGAGACCCAGTACTTC
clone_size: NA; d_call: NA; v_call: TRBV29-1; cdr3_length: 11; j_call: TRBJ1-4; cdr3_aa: CSVDWNEKLFF; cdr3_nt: TGCAGCGTTGATTGGAATGAAAAACTGTTTTTT
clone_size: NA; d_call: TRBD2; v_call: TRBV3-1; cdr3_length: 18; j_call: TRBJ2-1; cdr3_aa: CASSLRTSGTSSYNEQFF; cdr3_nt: TGTGCCAGCAGCCTAAGGACTAGCGGGACAAGCTCCTACAATGAGCAGTTCTTC
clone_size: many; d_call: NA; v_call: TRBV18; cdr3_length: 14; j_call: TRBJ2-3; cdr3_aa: CASHQSRSDDTQYF; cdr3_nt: TGTGCCAGCCATCAGTCGCGGTCGGACGATACGCAGTATTTT
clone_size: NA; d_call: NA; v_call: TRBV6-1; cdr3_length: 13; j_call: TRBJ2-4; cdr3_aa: CASAYTLKNIQYF; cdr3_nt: TGTGCCAGCGCGTACACCCTCAAAAACATTCAGTACTTC
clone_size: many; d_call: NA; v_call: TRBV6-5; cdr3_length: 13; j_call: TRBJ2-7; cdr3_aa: CASSYGADYEQYF; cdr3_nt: TGTGCCAGCAGTTACGGGGCAGACTACGAGCAGTACTTC
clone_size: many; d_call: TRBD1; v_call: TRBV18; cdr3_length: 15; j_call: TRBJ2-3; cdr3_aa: CASSPLGQGTDTQYF; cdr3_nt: TGTGCCAGCTCACCATTAGGACAGGGCACAGATACGCAGTATTTT
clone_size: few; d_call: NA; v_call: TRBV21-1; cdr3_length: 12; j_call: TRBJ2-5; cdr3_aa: CASSKVLETQYF; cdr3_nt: TGTGCCAGCAGCAAGGTCCTAGAGACCCAGTACTTC
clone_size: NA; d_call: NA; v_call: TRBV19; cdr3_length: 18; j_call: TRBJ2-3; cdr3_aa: CASSVKAATIDLTDTQYF; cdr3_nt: TGTGCCAGTAGTGTTAAGGCGGCGACAATAGATTTAACAGATACGCAGTATTTT
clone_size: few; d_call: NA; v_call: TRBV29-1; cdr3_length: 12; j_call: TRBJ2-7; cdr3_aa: CSVEGGTYEQYF; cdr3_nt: TGCAGCGTTGAAGGTGGGACCTACGAGCAGTACTTC
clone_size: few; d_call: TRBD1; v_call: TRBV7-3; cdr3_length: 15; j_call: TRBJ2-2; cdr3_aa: CASSNRTGYLGELFF; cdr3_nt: TGTGCCAGCAGTAACAGGACAGGGTATCTCGGGGAGCTGTTTTTT
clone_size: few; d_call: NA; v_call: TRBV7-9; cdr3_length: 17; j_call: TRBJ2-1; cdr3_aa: CASSLAGAPHVRNEQFF; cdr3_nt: TGTGCCAGCAGCTTAGCCGGAGCTCCTCACGTCCGCAATGAGCAGTTCTTC
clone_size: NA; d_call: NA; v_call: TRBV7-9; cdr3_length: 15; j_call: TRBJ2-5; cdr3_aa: CASRSGGGTRETQYF; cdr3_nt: TGTGCCAGCAGATCCGGAGGGGGGACGAGGGAGACCCAGTACTTC
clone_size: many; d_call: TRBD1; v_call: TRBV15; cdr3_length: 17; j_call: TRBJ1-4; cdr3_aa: CATSPTHRGATNEKLFF; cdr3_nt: TGTGCCACCAGTCCCACACACAGGGGTGCAACTAATGAAAAACTGTTTTTT
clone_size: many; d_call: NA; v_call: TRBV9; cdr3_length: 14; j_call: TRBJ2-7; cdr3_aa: CASSPGTYSAEQYF; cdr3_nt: TGTGCCAGCAGCCCAGGGACATATTCTGCCGAGCAGTACTTC
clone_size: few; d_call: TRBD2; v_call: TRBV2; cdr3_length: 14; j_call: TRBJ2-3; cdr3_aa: CASSETSGSDTQYF; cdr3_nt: TGTGCCAGCAGCGAGACTAGCGGGAGTGATACGCAGTATTTT
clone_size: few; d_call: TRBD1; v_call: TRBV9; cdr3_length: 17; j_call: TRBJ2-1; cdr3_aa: CASSVEGAAGLYNEQFF; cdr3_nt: TGTGCCAGCAGCGTAGAGGGGGCAGCCGGGCTTTACAATGAGCAGTTCTTC
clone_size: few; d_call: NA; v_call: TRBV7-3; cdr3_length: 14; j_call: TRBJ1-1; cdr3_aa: CASSLTRESTEAFF; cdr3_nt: TGTGCCAGCAGCTTAACGAGGGAAAGCACTGAAGCTTTCTTT
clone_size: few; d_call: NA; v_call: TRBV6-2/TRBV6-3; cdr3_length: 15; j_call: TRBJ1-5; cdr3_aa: CATSPPGPSNQPQHF; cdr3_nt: TGTGCCACCTCGCCACCGGGGCCGAGCAATCAGCCCCAGCATTTT
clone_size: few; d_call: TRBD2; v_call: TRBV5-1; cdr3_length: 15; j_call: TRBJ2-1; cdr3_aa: CASRKTSGPYNEQFF; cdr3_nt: TGCGCCAGCAGGAAAACTAGCGGACCCTACAATGAGCAGTTCTTC
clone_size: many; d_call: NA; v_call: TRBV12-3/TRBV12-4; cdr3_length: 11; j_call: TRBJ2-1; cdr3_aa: CASAGYNEQFF; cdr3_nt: TGTGCCAGCGCGGGATACAATGAGCAGTTCTTC
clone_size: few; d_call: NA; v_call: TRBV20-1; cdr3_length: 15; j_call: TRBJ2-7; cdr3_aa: CSARDRRGYSYEQYF; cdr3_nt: TGCAGTGCTAGGGACAGGAGGGGCTACTCCTACGAGCAGTACTTC
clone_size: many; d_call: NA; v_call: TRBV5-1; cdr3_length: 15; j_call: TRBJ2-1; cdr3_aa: CASSLGGSQYNEQFF; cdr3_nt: TGCGCCAGCAGCTTGGGTGGGAGTCAATACAATGAGCAGTTCTTC
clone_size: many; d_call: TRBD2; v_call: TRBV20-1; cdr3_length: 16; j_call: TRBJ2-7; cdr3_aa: CSARDGISGSVYEQYF; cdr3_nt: TGCAGTGCTAGAGATGGGATTAGCGGGAGTGTCTACGAGCAGTACTTC
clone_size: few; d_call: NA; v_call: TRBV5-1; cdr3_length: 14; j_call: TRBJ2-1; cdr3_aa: CASSFSPGADEQFF; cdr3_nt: TGCGCCAGCAGCTTCAGTCCGGGGGCGGATGAGCAGTTCTTC
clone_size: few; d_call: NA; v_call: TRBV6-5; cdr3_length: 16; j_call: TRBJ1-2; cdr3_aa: CASSWPVAASSGGYTF; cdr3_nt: TGTGCCAGCAGTTGGCCTGTGGCAGCTTCCTCGGGTGGCTACACCTTC
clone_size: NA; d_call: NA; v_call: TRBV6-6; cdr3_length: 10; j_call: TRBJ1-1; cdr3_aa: CASSGRRAFF; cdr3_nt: TGTGCCAGCAGTGGGCGGCGAGCTTTCTTT